The 4 T cell receptor beta chains listed next were all sequenced from one sample in a study of cytomegalovirus exposure and HLA in healthy donors (TCRdb year 2017). The method behind the library was the immunoSEQ multiplex PCR assay. For the multiplex PCR, a mixture combining 60 forward primers for TCR Vbeta segments and 13 reverse primers for TCR Jbeta segments was used. TCRdb holds this immuneACCESS table with in-frame rearrangements only. Some clones are missing; in checked studies, unresolved V genes explain under half, and the rest has no known cause. This sample lists some 120,000 clones; over 65% were detected once. The top ten clonotypes cover 15% to 25% of the sample. The specimen was PBMCs. The receptor source for this set is a man between 18 and 35 years old in good health and CMV-seropositive.

This clone was observed once. The V gene is TRBV4-1, the J gene TRBJ1-5; D may be TRBD1 (6 bases). The CDR3 loop spans 19 amino acids. From germline, CDR1 is MGHRA and CDR2 YSYEKL. The ends were cut back, 3 bases at V and 0 bases at J, with 21 bases in the middle. The chain's CDR3 is CASSQAPGTKDDSNQPQHF. DNA for the CDR3: TGCGCCAGCAGCCAGGCTCCCGGGACAAAAGACGATAGCAATCAGCCCCAGCATTTT.

This clone was seen a single time. The chain joins TRBV5-1 to TRBJ2-3; 7 nucleotides align to TRBD2. The germline gives CDR1 SGHRS, CDR2 YFSETQ. The CDR3 loop spans 16 amino acids. V shed 4 bases, J shed 0 bases, and the junction held 8 bases outside the gene matches. The DNA for the CDR3 is TGCGCCAGCAGCCATGGCCTGGGGGGGAGCACAGATACGCAGTATTTT. This codes for CASSHGLGGSTDTQYF.

The genes are TRBV7-8 and TRBJ1-1; no clear D gene. Trimming pared 4 bases from V and 4 bases from J, leaving 16 bases between. The CDR3 loop spans 15 amino acids. The V gene's germline CDR1 is SGHVS and CDR2 FQNEAQ. CDR3 bases: TGTGCCAGCAGCTCCCTTGCGTCTGGGAGCACTGAAGCTTTCTTT. This encodes CASSSLASGSTEAFF.

This sequence joins TRBV28 and TRBJ1-2; 9 bases are shared with TRBD1. This CDR3 contains 14 residues. Germline V gene lookup returns CDR1 MDHEN and CDR2 SYDVKM. The trim removed 6 bases at V and 12 bases at J, leaving 14 bases unmatched. CDR3 nucleotides: TGTGCCAGCAGGGTGAATCCGGGACAGGGATCTAACACCTTC. It encodes CASRVNPGQGSNTF.